This T cell receptor (beta chain) was identified in a study of T cell responses to AZD1222 COVID-19 vaccine. Study-level points and caveats: The CD4 TCRs associated with vaccination extended across spike and predominated at 160-218 and 743-854. Only six or seven AZD1222 recipients were seropositive at baseline. Nearly half of spike-specific TCRs reportedly go after variant regions that carry no mutations.

Only in-frame clones appear in the TCRdb table, and some are missing; sequencing was by immunoSEQ multiplex PCR. The table shows around 99,000 clones, with around 87% occurring only once. V lost 0 bases and J lost 4, with 12 bases in between. Per the germline V gene, CDR1 is MNHEY and CDR2 is SVGAGI. The CDR3 sequence is 15 residues long. About this clone itself: Antigen unknown.

The clonotype was recovered from an adult who received the AZD1222 COVID-19 vaccine. The sample in question was peripheral blood, obtained 28 days after the second AZD1222 dose. The rearrangement links TRBV6-5 to TRBJ1-1; D is possibly TRBD1 (5 bases). CDR3 coding DNA: TGTGCCAGCAGTTACTCGGGTTCGGGGGTCACTGAAGCTTTCTTT. Its protein product is CASSYSGSGVTEAFF.